The clone carrying this T cell receptor (beta chain) was seen only once. V was clipped by 3 bases and J by 3 bases, with 18 bases between them. The CDR3 is made up of 16 amino acids. Germline V gene data show CDR1 as SGHVS and CDR2 as FQNEAQ. As for the donors, each was a healthy bone marrow donor. Donors were nominally healthy when sampled, though unrecorded immune exposures were likely. This sample was included in a study of cytomegalovirus exposure and HLA in healthy donors. A multiplex PCR was run with 60 Vbeta primers and 13 Jbeta primers. Authors' methods: Roughly 11 million of the roughly 80 million unique TCR beta chains counted in a later analysis were shared. Profiling relied on immunoSEQ multiplex PCR, and the TCRdb table lists in-frame clones only, not all of them. V and J calls and clone size follow that table, whereas D and trimming were derived from the DNA. Among about 140,000 clones listed, about 80% were seen once.

The source of this sequence is a woman aged 40 to 50 in good health and CMV-seronegative. The rearrangement uses TRBV7-8 and TRBJ2-7; TRBD1 is a possible D gene (6 bases). Specimen: PBMCs. The CDR3 spells CASSLSLRGWVYEQYF. For the CDR3, the DNA is TGTGCCAGCAGCTTGAGCCTCAGGGGCTGGGTCTACGAGCAGTACTTC.